What follows are 27 T cell receptor beta chains derived from one specimen sequenced in a study of monozygotic twins with inflammatory bowel disease (dated by TCRdb to about 2019). The library was prepared using 5' RACE. The instrument given in TCRdb is Illumina HiSeq 2500. Based on TCRdb reprocessing of the reads, there is one entry per CDR3 protein sequence, and DNA is missing. In this sample's table one finds approximately 160,000 distinct CDR3 sequences. 7.4% of the sample belongs to the ten largest clones. Sequenced material: blood. These receptors originate from a human donor with ulcerative colitis or Crohn's disease, or a healthy co-twin of an affected twin (not recorded which).

The chain joins TRBV7-6 to TRBJ2-3; TCRdb indicates TRBD2, and absent DNA this call remains unverified. Germline values: CDR1 SGHVS, CDR2 FNYEAQ. The CDR3 extends over 15 amino acids. Here the CDR3 reads CASSLASGRTDTQYF.

V usage is TRBV10-3 and J usage is TRBJ2-5. Germline V gene data show CDR1 as ENHRY and CDR2 as SYGVKD. This CDR3 is 14 amino acids long. The CDR3 sequence is CAISERRTEETQYF.

This chain links TRBV5-1 with TRBJ2-7; as DNA is missing, the TRBD2 call by TCRdb cannot be tested. Germline CDR1 reads SGHRS; CDR2 reads YFSETQ. This CDR3 is built from 16 residues. The CDR3 is CASRNSIAGAAYEQYF.

The chain joins TRBV27 to TRBJ2-7; with no DNA, the TCRdb D assignment of TRBD2 cannot be verified. This CDR3 contains 16 residues. CDR1 is MNHEY, CDR2 SMNVEV, per germline (reference sequence). The CDR3 loop reads CASSHAGTSGSYEQYF.

The chain recombines TRBV7-6 with TRBJ2-5; TCRdb picks TRBD1, but there is no DNA to check that call. The CDR3 has 14 amino acids. The germline V gene encodes CDR1 SGHVS and CDR2 FNYEAQ. CDR3 sequence reads: CASISGGGAETQYF.

V usage is TRBV6-5 and J usage is TRBJ2-2; checking the TCRdb D call of TRBD1 is not possible without DNA. Germline-derived CDR1 and CDR2 are MNHEY and SVGAGI. This CDR3 is 16 amino acids long. The CDR3 sequence: CASTLRPGGGTGELFF.

The rearrangement uses TRBV19 and TRBJ2-5; the TCRdb call, TRBD1, lacks DNA for checking. Germline V gene data show CDR1 as LNHDA and CDR2 as SQIVND (reference sequence). The CDR3 covers 16 residues. CDR3 protein: CASTARSPGGLETQYF. Full variable domain (outside the CDR3, taken from reference TRBV19 and TRBJ2-5): DGGITQSPKYLFRKEGQNVTLSCEQNLNHDAMYWYRQDPGQGLRLIYYSQIVNDFQKGDIAEGYSVSREKKESFPLTVTSAQKNPTAFYLCASTARSPGGLETQYFGPGTRLLVL.

The chain couples TRBV7-9 to TRBJ2-3; TCRdb's D call of TRBD1 is untestable without DNA. Germline-derived CDR1 and CDR2 are SEHNR and FQNEAQ (reference sequence). The CDR3 is 17 amino acids. This chain's CDR3 is CASSWPLGTTSTDTQYF.

The chain uses TRBV4-3 and TRBJ2-1; the TCRdb call, TRBD1, lacks DNA for checking. This CDR3 contains 13 residues. Germline V gene sequence: CDR1 LGHNA, CDR2 YSLEER. CDR3 residues: CASSGASYNEQFF.

The chain carries TRBV9 and TRBJ1-2; TCRdb's D call, TRBD1, is unchecked because there is no DNA. This CDR3 spans 15 amino acids. The germline V gene has CDR1 SGDLS and CDR2 YYNGEE. The CDR3 sequence is CASNRGQGINYGYTF.

This rearrangement joins TRBV10-3 to TRBJ2-1; without DNA, the TCRdb call of TRBD2 cannot be checked. Germline V gives CDR1 ENHRY, CDR2 SYGVKD. The CDR3 consists of 14 residues. CDR3 sequence: CAISENREGNEQFF.

The chain links TRBV29-1 to TRBJ1-3. Germline lookup yields CDR1 SQVTM and CDR2 ANQGSEA. This CDR3 contains 13 residues. The CDR3 sequence: CSVEDRGGNTIYF.

The chain couples TRBV5-1 to TRBJ1-2; TCRdb lists TRBD1, though no DNA is available to test this call. CDR3 length equals 15 residues. Germline V gives CDR1 SGHRS, CDR2 YFSETQ. This CDR3 reads CASSAPGEPNYGYTF.

J is TRBJ2-7 and V is TRBV5-6; as DNA is missing, the TRBD1 call by TCRdb cannot be tested. CDR1 is SGHDT, CDR2 YYEEEE, per germline. The CDR3 is 15 residues long. CDR3 region: CASSWRGDNSYEQYF.

The chain couples TRBV27 to TRBJ2-7; TCRdb designates TRBD2, a call that cannot be tested without DNA. In germline, CDR1 is MNHEY, CDR2 SMNVEV (reference sequence). CDR3 length equals 16 residues. CDR3 in amino acids: CASSKAPAGVRNEQYF.

The chain recombines TRBV5-1 with TRBJ2-5; the TCRdb D gene call, TRBD2, has no DNA to confirm it. Germline V gene data show CDR1 as SGHRS and CDR2 as YFSETQ. The CDR3 is made up of 14 amino acids. CDR3: CASRRLAVQETQYF. The whole variable domain, remainder taken from reference TRBV5-1 and TRBJ2-5, is KAGVTQTPRYLIKTRGQQVTLSCSPISGHRSVSWYQQTPGQGLQFLFEYFSETQRNKGNFPGRFSGRQFSNSRSEMNVSTLELGDSALYLCASRRLAVQETQYFGPGTRLLVL.

The genes are TRBV30 and TRBJ2-7; the TCRdb call, TRBD1, lacks DNA for checking. Germline CDR1 reads GTSNPN; CDR2 reads SVGIG (reference sequence). The CDR3 contains 15 residues. The CDR3 reads CAWSVRGGRPNEQYF.

The rearrangement uses TRBV7-9 and TRBJ1-1; TCRdb proposes TRBD1, but this gene call is untestable without DNA. The CDR3 extends over 16 amino acids. From germline, CDR1 is SEHNR and CDR2 FQNEAQ (reference sequence). The CDR3 is CASSYPARETNTEAFF.

The J gene is TRBJ1-5, the V gene TRBV11-2; the D call from TCRdb, TRBD1, cannot be confirmed without DNA. Germline values: CDR1 SGHAT, CDR2 FQNNGV. CDR3 length: 15 amino acids. CDR3 residues: CASSRDRGSGQPQHF.

The chain links TRBV10-3 to TRBJ2-5; the D call of TRBD1 rests on TCRdb alone, since no DNA is present to check it. Germline V gives CDR1 ENHRY, CDR2 SYGVKD. CDR3 size: 14 residues. The CDR3 is CAISESNRQETQYF.

The rearrangement links TRBV15 to TRBJ2-7; TCRdb names TRBD1, which stays unverified in the absence of DNA. CDR3 size: 16 residues. Germline V CDR1 and CDR2: LNHNV, YYDKDF (reference sequence). The CDR3 region is CATSRVRQRISYEQYF.

V gene TRBV19 combines with J gene TRBJ1-2; TCRdb gives TRBD1 as the D gene, but with no DNA this cannot be confirmed. Per the germline V gene, CDR1 is LNHDA and CDR2 is SQIVND (reference sequence). The CDR3 is 14 residues long. Here the CDR3 reads CASSPDRGYYGYTF. Filled out from reference TRBV19 and TRBJ1-2, the complete variable domain reads DGGITQSPKYLFRKEGQNVTLSCEQNLNHDAMYWYRQDPGQGLRLIYYSQIVNDFQKGDIAEGYSVSREKKESFPLTVTSAQKNPTAFYLCASSPDRGYYGYTFGSGTRLTVV.

The chain is built from TRBV5-1 and TRBJ2-7. CDR1 and CDR2 from the germline V gene are SGHRS and YFSETQ. CDR3 size: 14 residues. CDR3: CASSLGTLSYEQYF.

V is TRBV29-1 and J is TRBJ1-4; TCRdb names TRBD1, which stays unverified in the absence of DNA. Germline CDR1 reads SQVTM; CDR2 reads ANQGSEA. There are 14 residues in the CDR3. CDR3 region: CSVAHTGGSEKLFF.

V gene TRBV12-3 or TRBV12-4 combines with J gene TRBJ1-1; TCRdb's D gene call, TRBD1, goes unchecked for lack of DNA. The CDR3 runs 13 residues. The CDR3 here is CASSLGGTAEAFF.

This chain links TRBV5-4 with TRBJ2-3. Looked up from germline, CDR1 is SGHNT and CDR2 is YYREEE (reference sequence). The CDR3 length is 15 residues. CDR3 loop: CASSRTSVGTDTQYF.

The chain links TRBV3-1 to TRBJ2-5. Germline V lookup: CDR1 LGHDT, CDR2 YNNKEL (reference sequence). This CDR3 region has 15 residues. CDR3 sequence reads: CASSQGSSLVETQYF.